The 17 T cell receptor beta chains listed next were all sequenced from one sample in a study of CD8+CD57+ T cells in acquired aplastic anemia. Researchers used genomic DNA as the template to profile TCR beta VDJ and CDR3. Each CDR3 protein is one row after TCRdb ran MiXCR on the reads. This sample carries about 200,000 distinct CDR3 sequences, 34% of them seen once, and the ten largest clones take roughly 1.1%. Sequencing was done on a sample of sorted CD4+, CD8+, or CD8+CD57+ T cells (not recorded which) from PBMCs. The receptors come from a human donor in good health, serving as a control.

This clonotype showed up many times. The chain joins TRBV29-1 to TRBJ2-1; 16 bases match TRBD2. The V gene's germline CDR1 is SQVTM and CDR2 ANQGSEA. J gave up 9 bases and V 3 bases, and 8 bases lay outside the gene matches. CDR3 length: 16 amino acids. The CDR3 coding sequence is TGCAGCGTTGATGGGACTAGCGGGGGGGCAGTCATTGAGCAGTTCTTC. The encoded protein is CSVDGTSGGAVIEQFF.

The rearrangement links TRBV5-1 to TRBJ2-2, with TRBD1 matching over 9 bases. Looked up from germline, CDR1 is SGHRS and CDR2 is YFSETQ. With V trimmed by 6 bases and J by 4 bases, 10 bases remained unmatched. This CDR3 has 16 amino acids. CDR3 bases: TGCGCCAGCACGAAGGGGGGGACAGGGAGCACCGGGGAGCTGTTTTTT. As protein: CASTKGGTGSTGELFF.

The chain recombines TRBV2 with TRBJ2-7, with a weak D call TRBD1 (5 bases). With 2 bases removed from V and 1 base from J, the gap between germline ends came to 12 bases. The CDR3 consists of 15 residues. The germline V gene has CDR1 SNHLY and CDR2 FYNNEI. CDR3 in amino acids: CASSELGVGSYEQYF. The CDR3 nucleotides read TGTGCCAGCAGTGAACTAGGGGTTGGATCCTACGAGCAGTACTTC.

This chain uses TRBV19 with TRBJ1-1; the D is unclear. The CDR3 consists of 15 residues. V was pared by 0 bases and J by 6 bases, with 14 bases between. Germline CDR1 is LNHDA and CDR2 is SQIVND (reference sequence). The CDR3: CASSIDLGSPPEAFF. The CDR3 DNA sequence: TGTGCCAGTAGTATAGATCTGGGGAGCCCTCCTGAAGCTTTCTTT.

V gene TRBV6-1 combines with J gene TRBJ2-2; 8 bases fit TRBD2. The CDR3 is 15 amino acids. Trimming took 7 bases from V and 1 from J; bases not matched to a gene: 5. The germline V gene has CDR1 MNHNS and CDR2 SASEGT. CDR3 sequence (DNA): TGTGCCAGCATAAACGCGGGAGGGAACACCGGGGAGCTGTTTTTT. Protein sequence: CASINAGGNTGELFF.

This clonotype came up a few times. The J gene is TRBJ2-3, the V gene TRBV10-3; D assignment may be TRBD1 or TRBD2 (5 bases each). The V gene lost 11 bases and the J gene lost 2 bases, with 11 bases spanning the gap. The CDR3 has 12 amino acids. Germline V CDR1 and CDR2: ENHRY, SYGVKD. CDR3 sequence: CAVGTLTDTQYF. The CDR3 bases are TGTGCCGTCGGGACGCTCACAGATACGCAGTATTTT.

The chain carries TRBV28 and TRBJ1-4, with a possible D match to TRBD1 (6 bases). From germline, CDR1 is MDHEN and CDR2 SYDVKM. The CDR3 has 17 residues. V dropped 5 bases and J dropped 4 bases, with 20 bases sitting between them. CDR3 sequence (DNA): TGTGCCAGCAGTGGTTTTTTAGGACAGAATAATAATGAAAAACTGTTTTTT. It yields the protein CASSGFLGQNNNEKLFF. Using reference TRBV28 and TRBJ1-4 for the parts outside the CDR3, the full variable domain is DVKVTQSSRYLVKRTGEKVFLECVQDMDHENMFWYRQDPGLGLRLIYFSYDVKMKEKGDIPEGYSVSREKKERFSLILESASTNQTSMYLCASSGFLGQNNNEKLFFGSGTQLSVL.

This clonotype was seen at least ten times. The J gene is TRBJ1-2, the V gene TRBV7-9; D is undetermined. The CDR3 covers 12 residues. Germline CDR1 and CDR2: SEHNR and FQNEAQ (reference sequence). V lost 2 bases to trimming and J lost 4 bases, with 5 bases between them. CDR3 DNA sequence: TGTGCCAGCAGCTTATCCAGCTATGGCTACACCTTC. This gives the protein CASSLSSYGYTF.

This clonotype showed up just a few times. The V and J genes are TRBV2 and TRBJ2-4, with a tentative D call TRBD1 (6 bases). This CDR3 is 15 amino acids long. Germline V CDR1 and CDR2: SNHLY, FYNNEI. V was pared by 6 bases and J by 1 base, with 13 bases between. The CDR3 here is CASRPQGWAKNIQYF. The DNA for the CDR3 is TGTGCCAGCAGGCCACAGGGATGGGCCAAAAACATTCAGTACTTC. The variable domain in full, with the rest retrieved from reference TRBV2 and TRBJ2-4, is EPEVTQTPSHQVTQMGQEVILRCVPISNHLYFYWYRQILGQKVEFLVSFYNNEISEKSEIFDDQFSVERPDGSNFTLKIRSTKLEDSAMYFCASRPQGWAKNIQYFGAGTRLSVL.

This clonotype appeared many times. V is TRBV2 and J is TRBJ2-1; 10 nucleotides agree with TRBD2. Germline V gene data show CDR1 as SNHLY and CDR2 as FYNNEI. V was clipped by 6 bases and J by 1 base; unmatched bases: 3. CDR3 length equals 15 residues. CDR3 loop: CASRIAGGSYNEQFF. CDR3 nucleotides: TGTGCCAGCAGAATAGCGGGAGGATCCTACAATGAGCAGTTCTTC.

This clonotype has a count of ten or more. The chain has TRBV12-3 or TRBV12-4 and TRBJ2-1, with 12 bases fitting TRBD2. The CDR3 loop spans 16 amino acids. The V segment lost 2 bases and the J segment 8 bases; nucleotides outside the gene matches: 7. The CDR3 DNA reads TGTGCCAGCAGTTTATTACGACTAGCGGGAGTCGATGAGCAGTTCTTC. It is translated as CASSLLRLAGVDEQFF.

This chain joins TRBV11-1 and TRBJ2-1, with D maybe TRBD2 (5 bases). The CDR3 consists of 16 residues. Germline-derived CDR1 and CDR2 are SGHAT and FQDESV (reference sequence). V lost 4 bases to trimming and J lost 1 base, with 14 bases between them. CDR3 coding DNA: TGTGCCAGCAGCTGGGGAGCTAAAGGTTCCTACAATGAGCAGTTCTTC. It translates to CASSWGAKGSYNEQFF.

This clonotype was seen at least ten times. The V call is TRBV2, the J call TRBJ2-1; 9 bases match TRBD2. This CDR3 contains 14 residues. V trimming: 6 bases; J trimming: 4 bases; junction bases outside the gene matches: 4. Per the germline V gene, CDR1 is SNHLY and CDR2 is FYNNEI. CDR3 in DNA: TGTGCCAGCAGGCCGGGACTAGCTTACAATGAGCAGTTCTTC. Its protein product is CASRPGLAYNEQFF.

This clonotype showed up many times. CDR3 sequence reads: CASSTSGGAYEQYF. The CDR3 DNA reads as TGTGCCAGCAGCACTAGCGGGGGGGCCTACGAGCAGTACTTC. The rearrangement joins TRBV7-8 to TRBJ2-7; 13 nucleotides line up with TRBD2. The V and J ends lost 5 bases and 2 bases, in that order; junction bases with no gene match: 0. Germline lookup yields CDR1 SGHVS and CDR2 FQNEAQ. The CDR3 length is 14 residues.

The V gene is TRBV6-5, the J gene TRBJ1-3; 9 bases fit TRBD1. This CDR3 has 16 amino acids. Per the germline V gene, CDR1 is MNHEY and CDR2 is SVGAGI. V lost 4 bases, J lost 1 base, and 5 bases stayed unmatched. The CDR3 DNA reads TGTGCCAGCAGTTCCCGGACAGGGGATTCTGGAAACACCATATATTTT. This codes for CASSSRTGDSGNTIYF.

The table lists this clonotype with many counts. V is TRBV9 and J is TRBJ1-3, with a tentative D call TRBD1 (5 bases). CDR1 and CDR2 from the germline V gene are SGDLS and YYNGEE. V lost 1 base and J lost 1, with 15 bases in between. The CDR3 sequence is 17 residues long. Here the CDR3 reads CASSVSPRDGSGNTIYF. CDR3 DNA: TGTGCCAGCAGCGTATCCCCACGGGACGGTTCTGGAAACACCATATATTTT. The whole variable domain, remainder taken from reference TRBV9 and TRBJ1-3, is DSGVTQTPKHLITATGQRVTLRCSPRSGDLSVYWYQQSLDQGLQFLIQYYNGEERAKGNILERFSAQQFPDLHSELNLSSLELGDSALYFCASSVSPRDGSGNTIYFGEGSWLTVV.

This clonotype has more than one count but fewer than ten. This sequence joins TRBV5-8 and TRBJ2-7; 8 positions agree with TRBD2. Germline V lookup: CDR1 SGHTS, CDR2 YDEGEE. This CDR3 has 16 amino acids. Trimming cost V 5 bases and J 3 bases; bases outside gene matches: 13. This chain's CDR3 is CASRLAGGTRNYEQYF. CDR3 coding DNA: TGTGCCAGCAGACTCGCCGGTGGGACTAGGAACTACGAGCAGTACTTC.